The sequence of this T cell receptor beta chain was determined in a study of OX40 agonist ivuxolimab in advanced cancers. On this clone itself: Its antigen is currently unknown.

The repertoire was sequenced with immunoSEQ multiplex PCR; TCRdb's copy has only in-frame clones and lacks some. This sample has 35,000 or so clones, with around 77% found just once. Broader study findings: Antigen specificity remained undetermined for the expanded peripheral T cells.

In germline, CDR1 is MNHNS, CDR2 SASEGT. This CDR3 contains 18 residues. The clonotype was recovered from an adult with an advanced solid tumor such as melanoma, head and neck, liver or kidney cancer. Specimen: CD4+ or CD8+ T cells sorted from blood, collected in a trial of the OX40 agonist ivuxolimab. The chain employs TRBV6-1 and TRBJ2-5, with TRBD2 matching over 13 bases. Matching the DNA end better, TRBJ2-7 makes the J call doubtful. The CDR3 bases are TGTGCCAGCAGTGATGCCCCAATACTAGCGGGAGGGCGTTACGAGCAGTACTTC. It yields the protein CASSDAPILAGGRYEQYF.